Listed here are 7 T cell receptor beta chains from one sample, sequenced in a study of T cells in Graves' hyperthyroidism and ophthalmopathy. Researchers amplified the TCR beta CDR3 regions from RNA transcripts. In the first-round RT-PCR of the TCR CDR3, the HTBI primer set was used. TCRdb reprocessed the multiplex PCR reads via MiXCR and lists one record per CDR3 protein. This sample yields approximately 30,000 distinct CDR3 sequences, of which 52% are seen a single time; roughly 25% belongs to the top ten. Source material: blood. The receptor set was obtained from a woman in her thirties or forties with Graves' ophthalmopathy.

About this clonotype: It may be a read error: a sequence one base away is much more abundant. The chain links TRBV6-6 to TRBJ1-1; 10 nucleotides match TRBD1. The junction had 3 bases not matched to a gene; V was cut back by 0 bases and J by 5 bases. The CDR3 spans 15 residues. Germline V lookup: CDR1 MNHNY, CDR2 SVGAGI (reference sequence). CDR3 sequence reads: CASSYSGTGETEAFF. The CDR3 DNA follows: TGTGCCAGCAGTTACTCTGGGACAGGGGAGACTGAAGCTTTCTTT.

The gene calls are TRBV9 and TRBJ2-6; D not certain. Germline CDR1 SGDLS, CDR2 YYNGEE. With 6 bases removed from V and 3 bases from J, the gap between germline ends came to 7 bases. This CDR3 is 13 amino acids long. CDR3: CASTVNGANVLTF. Here the CDR3 DNA reads TGTGCCAGCACGGTTAATGGGGCCAACGTCCTGACTTTC.

The chain couples TRBV9 to TRBJ2-7; the match to TRBD1 covers 7 bases. With V trimmed by 3 bases and J by 2 bases, 5 bases remained unmatched. Germline V gene sequence: CDR1 SGDLS, CDR2 YYNGEE. CDR3 size: 14 residues. This chain's CDR3 is CASSARDSPYEQYF. In nucleotides, the CDR3 is TGTGCCAGCAGCGCACGGGACAGCCCCTACGAGCAGTACTTC.

V gene TRBV7-2 combines with J gene TRBJ2-5; D is possibly TRBD1 (6 bases). From germline, CDR1 is SGHTA and CDR2 FQGNSA. Trimming removed 6 bases at V and 5 bases at J, with 7 bases between. The CDR3 runs 11 residues. In DNA, the CDR3 is TGTGCCAGCAGAACAGGGGAGACCCAGTACTTC. The encoded protein is CASRTGETQYF.

This clonotype was seen at least ten times. The rearrangement joins TRBV4-1 to TRBJ1-3, with D perhaps matching TRBD1 (6 bases). The ends were cut back, 1 base at V and 4 bases at J, with 11 bases in the middle. The CDR3 has 15 amino acids. The germline CDR1 and CDR2 sequences are MGHRA and YSYEKL. DNA for the CDR3: TGCGCCAGCAGCCAAGGACAGGCAGTCGGAAACACCATATATTTT. It codes for CASSQGQAVGNTIYF.

The chain couples TRBV5-1 to TRBJ2-3; D might be TRBD2 (6 bases). Germline CDR1 reads SGHRS; CDR2 reads YFSETQ. The V end lost 4 bases, the J end lost 3 bases, and 15 bases lay between the germline ends. This CDR3 comprises 15 residues. The CDR3 is CASSLAGRGTDTQYF. The CDR3 nucleotides are TGCGCCAGCAGCCTCGCCGGACGGGGGACAGATACGCAGTATTTT. Using reference TRBV5-1 and TRBJ2-3 for the parts outside the CDR3, the full variable domain is KAGVTQTPRYLIKTRGQQVTLSCSPISGHRSVSWYQQTPGQGLQFLFEYFSETQRNKGNFPGRFSGRQFSNSRSEMNVSTLELGDSALYLCASSLAGRGTDTQYFGPGTRLTVL.

In its sample, this clonotype was seen many times. V gene TRBV28 combines with J gene TRBJ1-1, with D perhaps TRBD1 (6 bases). The CDR3 is 13 residues long. In germline, CDR1 is MDHEN, CDR2 SYDVKM. V lost 4 bases and J 1 base, leaving 7 bases between the germline ends. The CDR3 sequence: CASSSGQNTEAFF. In DNA form, the CDR3 reads TGTGCCAGCAGTTCGGGACAGAACACTGAAGCTTTCTTT. The variable domain in full, with the rest retrieved from reference TRBV28 and TRBJ1-1, is DVKVTQSSRYLVKRTGEKVFLECVQDMDHENMFWYRQDPGLGLRLIYFSYDVKMKEKGDIPEGYSVSREKKERFSLILESASTNQTSMYLCASSSGQNTEAFFGQGTRLTVV.